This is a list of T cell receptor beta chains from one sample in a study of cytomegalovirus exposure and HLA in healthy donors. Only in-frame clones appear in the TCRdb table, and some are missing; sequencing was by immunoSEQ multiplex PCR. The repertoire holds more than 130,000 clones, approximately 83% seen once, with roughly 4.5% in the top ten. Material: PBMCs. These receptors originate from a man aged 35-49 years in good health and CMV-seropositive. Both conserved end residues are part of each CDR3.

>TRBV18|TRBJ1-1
CASSQWGHGGASNTEAFF
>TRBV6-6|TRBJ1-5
CASSRQGVVQPQHF
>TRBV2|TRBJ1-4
CASRTDSATNEKLFF
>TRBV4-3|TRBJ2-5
CASSPGSGVYQETQYF
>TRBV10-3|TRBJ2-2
CAISESQASGELFF
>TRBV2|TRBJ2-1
CASSSWEHQQDEQFF
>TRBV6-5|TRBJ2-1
CASIAGLADSNEQFF
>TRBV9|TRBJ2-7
CASSVGGYEQYF
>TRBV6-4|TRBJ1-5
CASTTPTLPMDQPQHF
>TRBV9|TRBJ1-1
CASSVMGGGGTEAFF
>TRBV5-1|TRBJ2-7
CASSARRMADEQYF
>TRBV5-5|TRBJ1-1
CASSLMVRDSTEAFF
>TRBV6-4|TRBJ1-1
CASSPFDGYTEAFF
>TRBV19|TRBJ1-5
CASSIAGHSNQPQHF
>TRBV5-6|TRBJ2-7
CASSWGDSNYEQYF
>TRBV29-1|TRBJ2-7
CSVEEPSGRSNEQYF
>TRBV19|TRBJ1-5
CASSTPGQYSNQPQHF
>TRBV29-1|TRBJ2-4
CSVEERGNIQYF
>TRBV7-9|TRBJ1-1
CASSLGGKAFF
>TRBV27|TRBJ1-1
CASSLEAQYMNTEAFF
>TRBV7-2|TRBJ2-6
CASSPGQGLSSGANVLTF
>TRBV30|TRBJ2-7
CAWSVLGTTEYF
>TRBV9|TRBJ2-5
CASSLRLAGGLETQYF
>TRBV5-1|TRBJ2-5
CASSAQGVRETQYF
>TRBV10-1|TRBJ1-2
CASTPEGARGYTF
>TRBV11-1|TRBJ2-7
CASSLVGTGYEQYF
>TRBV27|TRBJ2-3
CASSLDRATGEETDTQYF
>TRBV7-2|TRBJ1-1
CASSLDRGLGTEAFF
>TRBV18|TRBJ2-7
CASFPNRGNEQYF
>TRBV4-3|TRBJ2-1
CASSLTGLGSYNEQFF
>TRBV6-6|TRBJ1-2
CASSPGGGTYGYTF
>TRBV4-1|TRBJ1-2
CASSQDHRSNYGYTF
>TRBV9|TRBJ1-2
CASSVEAGNYGYTF
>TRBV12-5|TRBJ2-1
CASGPRGAGYNEQFF
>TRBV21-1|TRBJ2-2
CASSKEDSTNTGELFF
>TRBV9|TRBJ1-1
CASSPIPRDSLSF
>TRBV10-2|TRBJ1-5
CASSESGYNQPQHF
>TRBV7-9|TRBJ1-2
CASSLEGYTF
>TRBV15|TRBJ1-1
CATSRAAGKSTEAFF
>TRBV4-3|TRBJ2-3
CASSQGAGGSTDTQYF
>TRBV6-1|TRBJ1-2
CASSSGTGSNYGYTF
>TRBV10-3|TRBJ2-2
CAISETGLANTGELFF
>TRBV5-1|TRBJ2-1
CASSLFAGTYNEQFF
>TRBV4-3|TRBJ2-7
CASSQLTGTEQYF
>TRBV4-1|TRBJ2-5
CASSQDQQAPSRETQYF
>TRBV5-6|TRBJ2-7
CASSLMLQGYEQYF
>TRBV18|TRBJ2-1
CASSPPGTGGLDEQFF
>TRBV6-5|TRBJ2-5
CASSYSLAGAQETQYF
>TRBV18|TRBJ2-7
CASSLQGGYEQYF